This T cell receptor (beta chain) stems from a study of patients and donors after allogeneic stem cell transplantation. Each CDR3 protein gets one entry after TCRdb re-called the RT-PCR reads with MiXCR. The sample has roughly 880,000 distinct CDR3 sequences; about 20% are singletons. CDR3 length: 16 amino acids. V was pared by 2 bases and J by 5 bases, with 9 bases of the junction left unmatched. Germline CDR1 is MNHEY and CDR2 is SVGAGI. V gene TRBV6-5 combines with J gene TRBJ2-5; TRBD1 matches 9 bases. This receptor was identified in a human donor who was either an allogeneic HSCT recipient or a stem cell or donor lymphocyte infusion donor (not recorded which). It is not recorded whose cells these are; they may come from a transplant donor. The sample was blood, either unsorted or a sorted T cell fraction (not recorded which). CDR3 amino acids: CASSYSGQGMRETQYF. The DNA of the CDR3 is TGTGCCAGCAGTTACAGCGGACAGGGGATGAGGGAGACCCAGTACTTC.